The clone carrying this T cell receptor beta chain was observed a handful of times. Its antigen is as yet unknown. Germline V gene lookup returns CDR1 SGHRS and CDR2 YFSETQ. V was pared by 0 bases and J by 0 bases, with 11 bases between. The CDR3 consists of 16 residues. The data were obtained in a study of early T cells in non-severe SARS-CoV-2 infection. Background on the study: Sequencing of unsorted whole blood was done on bulk RNA, leaving chains unpaired.

Regarding the study as a whole: VDJdb matches were skewed toward anti-spike CD8 T cell responses.

cDNA molecules, individually, were tagged with unique molecular identifiers. TCRdb re-analysed the 5' RACE reads in MiXCR, keeping a single row per CDR3 protein. The sample holds tens of thousands of distinct CDR3 sequences, 12% seen once. This chain joins TRBV5-1 and TRBJ2-3; TRBD2 is a possible D gene (7 bases). The sequence derives from an adult who was a healthcare worker with PCR-confirmed SARS-CoV-2 infection or an uninfected control (not recorded which). The sequences come from whole blood, collected at baseline. CDR3: CASSLDRGASTDTQYF. CDR3 nucleotides: TGCGCCAGCAGCTTGGATCGGGGGGCTAGCACAGATACGCAGTATTTT.